This is a list of T cell receptor beta chains from one sample in a study of CD8+CD57+ T cells in acquired aplastic anemia. TCRdb recomputed calls from the reads with MiXCR, one row per CDR3 protein. Of 150,000 to 180,000 distinct CDR3 sequences detected, 40% to 65% appear once; the ten largest clones hold 10% to 15%. The sequencing sample was made of sorted CD4+, CD8+, or CD8+CD57+ T cells (not recorded which) from PBMCs. These receptors all come from a human donor with aplastic anemia. CDR3s include the opening cysteine and the closing phenylalanine or tryptophan. D genes are given only for firm matches. For some rows the clone size is stated as once, few or many, or as a class when expanded; others skip it.

NA many TRBV12-3/TRBV12-4 CASTQSGGTFPYYGYTF
NA NA TRBV15 CATSSTNEQYF
NA NA TRBV10-3 CAISEVILVGLKSYEQYF
NA NA TRBV20-1 CSARSQGNSPLHF
TRBD2 NA TRBV25-1 CASSEIIGLAGEDDEQFF
NA NA TRBV25-1 CASRGVRTSTDTQYF
NA few TRBV10-2 CASVTQGLYSQQYF
TRBD1 NA TRBV11-1 CASSLAGDRFANRVYEQYF
TRBD2 once TRBV20-1 CSAQRRLAGTTGELFF
NA NA TRBV29-1 CTARRSGEAFF
NA many TRBV12-3/TRBV12-4 CASTIDRGRNYGYTF
NA once TRBV20-1 CSARGATNEKLFF
NA many TRBV5-6 CASHPGPNTEAFF
TRBD2 NA TRBV20-1 CSAPIAGYDEQFF
TRBD1 NA TRBV10-3 CATGTGHNEQFF
NA medium-sized TRBV6-1 CASRAWWGGRYNEQFF
NA few TRBV2 CASSEEETQYF
TRBD2 NA TRBV20-1 CSARSKGAGGPGELFF
TRBD1 NA TRBV10-3 CAIKGGQGSNYGYTF
NA NA TRBV15 CATSRDRATSYEQYF
TRBD2 NA TRBV20-1 CSAYGGGPGYQETQYF
NA once TRBV25-1 CASSATTGTLEKLFF
NA many TRBV14 CASSARGGFRTLPSYEQYF
TRBD2 NA TRBV24-1 CATSEAGAGGELFF
NA many TRBV20-1 CSARETGRTNTGELFF